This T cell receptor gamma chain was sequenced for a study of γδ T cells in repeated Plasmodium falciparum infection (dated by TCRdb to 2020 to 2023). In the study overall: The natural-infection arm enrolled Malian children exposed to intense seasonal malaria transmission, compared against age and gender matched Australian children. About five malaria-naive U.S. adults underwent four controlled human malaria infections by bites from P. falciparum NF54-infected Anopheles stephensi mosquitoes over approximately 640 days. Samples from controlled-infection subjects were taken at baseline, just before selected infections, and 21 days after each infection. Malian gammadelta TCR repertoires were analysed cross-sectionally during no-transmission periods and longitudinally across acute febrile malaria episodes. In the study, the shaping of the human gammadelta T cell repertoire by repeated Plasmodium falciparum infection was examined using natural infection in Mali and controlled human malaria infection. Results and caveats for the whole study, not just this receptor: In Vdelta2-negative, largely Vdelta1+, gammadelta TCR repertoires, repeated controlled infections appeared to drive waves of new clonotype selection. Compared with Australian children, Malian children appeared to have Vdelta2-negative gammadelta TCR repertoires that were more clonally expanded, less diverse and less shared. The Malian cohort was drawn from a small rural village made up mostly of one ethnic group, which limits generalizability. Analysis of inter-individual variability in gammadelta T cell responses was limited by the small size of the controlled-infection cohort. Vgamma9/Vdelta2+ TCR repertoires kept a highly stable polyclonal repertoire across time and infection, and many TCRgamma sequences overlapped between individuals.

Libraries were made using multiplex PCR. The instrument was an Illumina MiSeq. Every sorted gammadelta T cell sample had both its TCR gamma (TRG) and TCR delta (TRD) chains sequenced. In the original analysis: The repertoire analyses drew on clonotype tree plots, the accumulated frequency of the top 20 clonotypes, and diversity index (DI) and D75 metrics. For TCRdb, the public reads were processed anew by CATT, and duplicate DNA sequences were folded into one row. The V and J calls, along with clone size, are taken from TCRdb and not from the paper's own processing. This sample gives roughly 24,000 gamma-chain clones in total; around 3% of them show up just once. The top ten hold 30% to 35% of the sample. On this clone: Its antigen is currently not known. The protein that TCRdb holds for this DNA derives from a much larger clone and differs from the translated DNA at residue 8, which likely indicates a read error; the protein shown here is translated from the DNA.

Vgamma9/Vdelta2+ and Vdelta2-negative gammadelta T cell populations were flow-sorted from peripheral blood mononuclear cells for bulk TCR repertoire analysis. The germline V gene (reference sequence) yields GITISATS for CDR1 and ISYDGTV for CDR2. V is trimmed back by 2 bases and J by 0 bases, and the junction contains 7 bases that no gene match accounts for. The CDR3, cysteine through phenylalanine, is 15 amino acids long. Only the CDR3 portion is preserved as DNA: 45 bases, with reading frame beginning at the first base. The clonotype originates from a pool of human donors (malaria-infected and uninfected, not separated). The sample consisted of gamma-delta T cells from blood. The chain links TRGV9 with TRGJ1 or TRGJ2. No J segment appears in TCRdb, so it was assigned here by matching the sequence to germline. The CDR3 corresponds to CALWEEFPNYYKKLF. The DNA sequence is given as TGTGCCTTGTGGGAGGAATTTCCGAATTATTATAAGAAACTCTTT.